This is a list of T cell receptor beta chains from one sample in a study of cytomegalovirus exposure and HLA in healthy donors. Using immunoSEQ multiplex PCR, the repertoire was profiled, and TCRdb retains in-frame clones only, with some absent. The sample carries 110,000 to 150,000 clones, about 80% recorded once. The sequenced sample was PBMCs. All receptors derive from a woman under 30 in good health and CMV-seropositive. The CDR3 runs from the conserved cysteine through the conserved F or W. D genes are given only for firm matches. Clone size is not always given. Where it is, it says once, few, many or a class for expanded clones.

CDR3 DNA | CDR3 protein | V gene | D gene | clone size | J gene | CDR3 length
TGTGCCAGCAGTTCAGCGGGGACAGGGGACAATGAGCAGTTCTTC | CASSSAGTGDNEQFF | TRBV28 | TRBD1 | NA | TRBJ2-1 | 15
TGCGCCAGCAGCGGAACTAGCGGGGGGAACACCGGGGAGCTGTTTTTT | CASSGTSGGNTGELFF | TRBV5-1 | TRBD2 | NA | TRBJ2-2 | 16
TGTGCCAGTAGTATTCCCCACAGAAATGAAGCTTTCTTT | CASSIPHRNEAFF | TRBV19 | NA | NA | TRBJ1-1 | 13
TGCGCCAGCAGCCTGACAGGGCTTGTGGTCACTGAAGCTTTCTTT | CASSLTGLVVTEAFF | TRBV4-3 | TRBD1 | NA | TRBJ1-1 | 15
TGTGCCAGCTCACCAGTAGCGGGGAGCACAGATACGCAGTATTTT | CASSPVAGSTDTQYF | TRBV18 | TRBD2 | NA | TRBJ2-3 | 15
TGTGCCAGCAGGGGAATAGCGGGAGGGGGCACAGATACGCAGTATTTT | CASRGIAGGGTDTQYF | TRBV5-8 | TRBD2 | NA | TRBJ2-3 | 16
TGTGCCAGCAGCTTACCAACTGGAAACACCATATATTTT | CASSLPTGNTIYF | TRBV7-8 | NA | NA | TRBJ1-3 | 13
TGTGCCAGCAGCTTGTCTACTAGCGGGGGGCAAGAGACCCAGTACTTC | CASSLSTSGGQETQYF | TRBV7-9 | TRBD2 | NA | TRBJ2-5 | 16
TGTGCGGGTTCGAATCGGGATTCACCCCTCCACTTT | CAGSNRDSPLHF | TRBV2 | NA | NA | TRBJ1-6 | 12
TGCGCCAGCAGGATTAACAGGGGATTAACCTACGAGCAGTACTTC | CASRINRGLTYEQYF | TRBV5-1 | TRBD1 | NA | TRBJ2-7 | 15
TGTGCCAGCGGGACAGGGCGGGTCACTGAAGCTTTCTTT | CASGTGRVTEAFF | TRBV2 | TRBD1 | NA | TRBJ1-1 | 13
TGTGCCAGCAGCTTAGGACAGACAGGGGAGGGTTCCTACGAGCAGTACTTC | CASSLGQTGEGSYEQYF | TRBV7-9 | NA | NA | TRBJ2-7 | 17
TGTGCCAGCAGCTTCCCCCGGGGTGCGCAGACCTTC | CASSFPRGAQTF | TRBV7-9 | NA | NA | TRBJ1-2 | 12
TGTGCCAGTAGTCCCAGGGGCAGGGCTAGCATTTCCCACACAGATACGCAGTATTTT | CASSPRGRASISHTDTQYF | TRBV19 | NA | NA | TRBJ2-3 | 19
TGCGCCAGCAGCCCACCGCGGGGGCTCAGTCAGCCCCAGCATTTT | CASSPPRGLSQPQHF | TRBV5-1 | NA | NA | TRBJ1-5 | 15
TGTGCCAGCAGTGACTCGAGTCATGAGGGGGGGGTTGCCGAGCAGTACTTC | CASSDSSHEGGVAEQYF | TRBV6-4 | NA | NA | TRBJ2-7 | 17
TGTGCCAGCAGGCAGACAGGGGATACCTACGAGCAGTACTTC | CASRQTGDTYEQYF | TRBV6-1 | TRBD1 | NA | TRBJ2-7 | 14
TGTGCCAGCAGTTATTACGGGACAGGCTATGGCTACACCTTC | CASSYYGTGYGYTF | TRBV6-6 | TRBD1 | NA | TRBJ1-2 | 14
TGCGCCAGCAGCTTGGGGCTAGGGGGGGGGCTCTACGAGCAGTACTTC | CASSLGLGGGLYEQYF | TRBV5-1 | NA | NA | TRBJ2-7 | 16
TGTGCCAGTAGCCCCACCGGACTAGCGGGGGCGAACTCCTACGAGCAGTACTTC | CASSPTGLAGANSYEQYF | TRBV19 | TRBD2 | NA | TRBJ2-7 | 18
TGTGCCAGCAGTGAAAGGCCGGGACTAGTGAATCAGCCCCAGCATTTT | CASSERPGLVNQPQHF | TRBV2 | NA | once | TRBJ1-5 | 16
TGCGCCAGCAGCCAAGGTACGGGGTCCCGTTCTGGAAACACCATATATTTT | CASSQGTGSRSGNTIYF | TRBV4-3 | NA | NA | TRBJ1-3 | 17
TGTGCCAGCCAAACACTGGACAGGGAGACTGAAGCTTTCTTT | CASQTLDRETEAFF | TRBV19 | TRBD1 | NA | TRBJ1-1 | 14
TGCGCCAGCGGAAGGGGGAGCATGACCGGGGAGCTGTTTTTT | CASGRGSMTGELFF | TRBV5-1 | NA | NA | TRBJ2-2 | 14
TGTGCCAGCAGCTCCGGGACAGGGGCCAATCAGCCCCAGCATTTT | CASSSGTGANQPQHF | TRBV28 | TRBD1 | NA | TRBJ1-5 | 15
TGTGCCAGCAGCTTGTCGGGTTCCGGGAACACTGAAGCTTTCTTT | CASSLSGSGNTEAFF | TRBV5-5 | NA | NA | TRBJ1-1 | 15
TGTGCCAGCAGTTACAGGGGCGATCAGCCCCAGCATTTT | CASSYRGDQPQHF | TRBV6-5 | NA | few | TRBJ1-5 | 13
TGTGCCAGCAGCGTAGTTGGGCACAGGGCTGATGAGCAGTTCTTC | CASSVVGHRADEQFF | TRBV11-2 | NA | NA | TRBJ2-1 | 15
TGTGCCAGCCACCGGGACAGGGTCTACGAGCAGTACTTC | CASHRDRVYEQYF | TRBV6-1 | TRBD1 | NA | TRBJ2-7 | 13
TGTGCAAGTCGCTACCTTCGGGGGGTGGTGTCTGGGGCCAACGTCCTGACTTTC | CASRYLRGVVSGANVLTF | TRBV12-2 | NA | few | TRBJ2-6 | 18
TGCGCCAGCAGCTTCGTAGCCGGCCCCATGTCTGGCTACACCTTC | CASSFVAGPMSGYTF | TRBV5-1 | NA | NA | TRBJ1-2 | 15
TGTGCCAGCAGCGTAGATCAGGATCAGCCCCAGCATTTT | CASSVDQDQPQHF | TRBV9 | NA | once | TRBJ1-5 | 13
TGCGCCAGCAGCCTTTTGTACTCTGGGGCCAACGTCCTGACTTTC | CASSLLYSGANVLTF | TRBV4-1 | NA | once | TRBJ2-6 | 15
TGTGCCAGCACCGTCGACAGGGGGCTACAAGAGACCCAGTACTTC | CASTVDRGLQETQYF | TRBV28 | TRBD1 | NA | TRBJ2-5 | 15
TGTGCCTGGAAAGAAAGGGGCCTTTATCGGCCCCAGCATTTT | CAWKERGLYRPQHF | TRBV30 | NA | NA | TRBJ1-5 | 14
TGTGCCAGCACTGAAGCTAGAGGATACAATGAGCAGTTCTTC | CASTEARGYNEQFF | TRBV6-1 | NA | NA | TRBJ2-1 | 14
TGTGCCAGCTCACTTGGGGACAGCCCCAACTATGGCTACACCTTC | CASSLGDSPNYGYTF | TRBV18 | TRBD1 | NA | TRBJ1-2 | 15
TGCGCCAGCAGCTTGTACAGCACTGGGAACACTGAAGCTTTCTTT | CASSLYSTGNTEAFF | TRBV5-1 | NA | once | TRBJ1-1 | 15
TGTGCCAGCAGCTACCGGGACAGGGGGAATGAGCAGTTCTTC | CASSYRDRGNEQFF | TRBV7-8 | TRBD1 | NA | TRBJ2-1 | 14
TGTGCCAGCAGTGGCGGACAGACCAATCAGCCCCAGCATTTT | CASSGGQTNQPQHF | TRBV6-1 | NA | NA | TRBJ1-5 | 14
NA | CASSWGTGTSEYF | TRBV5-6 | NA | NA | TRBJ2-3 | 13
TGTGCCAGCAGCCAGACGGGGGTCGGGGGCTACACCTTC | CASSQTGVGGYTF | TRBV6-5 | NA | NA | TRBJ1-2 | 13
TGCGCCAGCCTTCTCGACAGAGACTCTGGAAACACCATATATTTT | CASLLDRDSGNTIYF | TRBV10-2 | NA | NA | TRBJ1-3 | 15
TGCAGTGCTGGAGACAGGGGGCGCGACACCTTC | CSAGDRGRDTF | TRBV20-1 | TRBD1 | NA | TRBJ1-2 | 11
TGTGCCAGTAGTACCCGACCCCGGACAGGGGGATCTGGAAACACCATATATTTT | CASSTRPRTGGSGNTIYF | TRBV19 | TRBD1 | NA | TRBJ1-3 | 18
TGTGCCAGCTCACCATTGGGGAGAGACATTCAGTACTTC | CASSPLGRDIQYF | TRBV18 | NA | NA | TRBJ2-4 | 13
TGTGCCAGCAGCCAAAGAGGGGCGGGGTTCGAGGAGCAGTTCTTC | CASSQRGAGFEEQFF | TRBV11-2 | NA | once | TRBJ2-1 | 15